This passage covers 12 T cell receptor beta chains from one sample sequenced in a study of T cells in Graves' hyperthyroidism and ophthalmopathy. TCR beta CDR3 region amplification was performed from RNA transcripts. Researchers ran a first-round RT-PCR on the TCR CDR3 using the HTBI primer set. TCRdb itself ran the multiplex PCR reads through MiXCR, one entry per CDR3 protein. The sample contains around 500,000 distinct CDR3 sequences, about 15% of which appear only once. Sequenced material: blood. The receptors derive from a woman aged 18-29 years with Graves' hyperthyroidism.

This clonotype has ten or more counts. This sequence joins TRBV18 and TRBJ2-7; weak D call: TRBD2 (6 bases). V lost 3 bases, J lost 6 bases, and 12 bases lay in between. Germline-derived CDR1 and CDR2 are KGHSH and LQKENI. The CDR3 spans 13 residues. In nucleotides, the CDR3 is TGTGCCAGCTCACCCGGTGGCGGGGTCGAGCAGTACGTC. It encodes CASSPGGGVEQYV.

The table lists this clonotype with many counts. This chain connects TRBV24-1 to TRBJ2-1; 11 bases line up with TRBD2. Germline CDR1 reads KGHDR; CDR2 reads SFDVKD. The ends lost 4 bases at V and 10 bases at J; junction bases unmatched: 11. The CDR3 totals 16 residues. The CDR3 here is CATSDDSGRGPGEQFF. Here the CDR3 DNA reads TGTGCCACCAGTGACGATAGCGGGAGGGGCCCGGGAGAGCAGTTCTTC.

In its sample, this clonotype was seen many times. This chain links TRBV5-1 with TRBJ1-6, with 9 bases aligning to TRBD1. In germline, CDR1 is SGHRS, CDR2 YFSETQ. The CDR3 is 14 amino acids. The V and J ends lost 4 bases and 7 bases, in that order; junction bases with no gene match: 3. CDR3 protein: CASSTGQGNSPLHF. DNA for the CDR3: TGCGCCAGCAGCACCGGACAGGGGAATTCACCCCTCCACTTT.

This clonotype was picked up a small number of times. A read error may account for a junction end that differs from germline. This chain uses TRBV9 with TRBJ1-1; D is perhaps TRBD1 (6 bases). The CDR3 totals 13 residues. The germline gives CDR1 SGDLS, CDR2 YYNGEE. CDR3 in DNA: TGTGCCAGCAGCGTAGAGGGGGTAGATGAAGCTTCCTTT. It encodes CASSVEGVDEASF. Looking up the rest from reference TRBV9 and TRBJ1-1 gives the full variable domain: DSGVTQTPKHLITATGQRVTLRCSPRSGDLSVYWYQQSLDQGLQFLIQYYNGEERAKGNILERFSAQQFPDLHSELNLSSLELGDSALYFCASSVEGVDEASFGQGTRLTVV.

The chain couples TRBV6-2 or TRBV6-3 to TRBJ2-2; tentative D call: TRBD1 (6 bases). The germline V and J ends were trimmed by 8 bases and 0 bases, with 25 bases remaining between them. This CDR3 has 19 amino acids. Germline values: CDR1 MNHEY, CDR2 SVGEGT. CDR3 DNA sequence: TGTGCCAGCCCTACAGGGAAAGGAGGCCCAACGTCGAACACCGGGGAGCTGTTTTTT. This translates into CASPTGKGGPTSNTGELFF.

This clonotype was recorded many times. V usage is TRBV18 and J usage is TRBJ2-7; D call uncertain. Per the germline V gene, CDR1 is KGHSH and CDR2 is LQKENI. The CDR3 length is 14 residues. Trimming took off 3 bases at V and 5 bases at J, with 14 bases between the two ends. The DNA for the CDR3 is TGTGCCAGCTCACCCGGAAAGGGTACCAACGAGCAGTACTTC. Protein: CASSPGKGTNEQYF.

This chain uses TRBV27 with TRBJ2-1, with TRBD2 identical over 10 bases. CDR3 length equals 14 residues. J lost 6 bases, V lost 7 bases, and 6 bases had no gene match. Germline V gene data show CDR1 as MNHEY and CDR2 as SMNVEV (reference sequence). In DNA, the CDR3 is TGTGCCAGCATCCCTAGCGGGAGCCCCAATGAGCAGTTCTTC. The encoded protein is CASIPSGSPNEQFF.

Comment on this clonotype: A much larger clonotype is one base distant, so this may be a read error. The rearrangement joins TRBV7-8 to TRBJ1-2, with TRBD1 identical over 8 bases. The germline V gene has CDR1 SGHVS and CDR2 FQNEAQ. The CDR3 loop spans 17 amino acids. Trimming took 7 bases from V and 3 from J; bases not matched to a gene: 16. The CDR3 sequence: CASINQDRVHSDYGYTF. CDR3 nucleotide sequence: TGTGCCAGCATCAACCAGGACAGGGTACATTCGGACTATGGCTACACCTTC.

This chain joins TRBV7-8 and TRBJ2-1; 8 nucleotides match TRBD2. CDR3 size: 20 residues. V gave up 5 bases and J gave up 0 bases; unmatched junction bases: 18. Looked up from germline, CDR1 is SGHVS and CDR2 is FQNEAQ. CDR3 in DNA: TGTGCCAGCAGCAAAGGCCCGGGAGGGCGGTCCCCGAGCTCCTACAATGAGCAGTTCTTC. Its translation is CASSKGPGGRSPSSYNEQFF. Full variable domain (rest looked up from reference TRBV7-8 and TRBJ2-1): GAGVSQSPRYKVAKRGQDVALRCDPISGHVSLFWYQQALGQGPEFLTYFQNEAQLDKSGLPSDRFFAERPEGSVSTLKIQRTQQEDSAVYLCASSKGPGGRSPSSYNEQFFGPGTRLTVL.

The chain links TRBV20-1 to TRBJ2-1, with D perhaps TRBD1 (5 bases). Looked up from germline, CDR1 is DFQATT and CDR2 is SNEGSKA (reference sequence). V was clipped by 5 bases and J by 0 bases, with 17 bases between them. The CDR3 totals 16 residues. CDR3 nucleotide sequence: TGCAGTGCTGGAACTTGGACAAGGGGCTCCTACAATGAGCAGTTCTTC. This codes for CSAGTWTRGSYNEQFF.

V and J are TRBV24-1 and TRBJ1-1, with 8 positions matching TRBD1. Unmatched junction bases numbered 7, after V lost 3 bases and J lost 5 bases. Germline lookup yields CDR1 KGHDR and CDR2 SFDVKD. The CDR3 totals 15 residues. The CDR3 DNA sequence: TGTGCCACCAGTGATCCGGACAGGGTAGGTACTGAAGCTTTCTTT. This sequence encodes CATSDPDRVGTEAFF.

The V gene is TRBV5-5, the J gene TRBJ2-3; no firm D call. Germline V gene data show CDR1 as SGHKS and CDR2 as YYEKEE (reference sequence). CDR3 length: 12 amino acids. V was cut by 4 bases and J by 6 bases, with 9 bases left in between. Written as DNA, the CDR3 is TGTGCCAGCAGCGGAGTGTCCGATACGCAGTATTTT. Protein product: CASSGVSDTQYF.